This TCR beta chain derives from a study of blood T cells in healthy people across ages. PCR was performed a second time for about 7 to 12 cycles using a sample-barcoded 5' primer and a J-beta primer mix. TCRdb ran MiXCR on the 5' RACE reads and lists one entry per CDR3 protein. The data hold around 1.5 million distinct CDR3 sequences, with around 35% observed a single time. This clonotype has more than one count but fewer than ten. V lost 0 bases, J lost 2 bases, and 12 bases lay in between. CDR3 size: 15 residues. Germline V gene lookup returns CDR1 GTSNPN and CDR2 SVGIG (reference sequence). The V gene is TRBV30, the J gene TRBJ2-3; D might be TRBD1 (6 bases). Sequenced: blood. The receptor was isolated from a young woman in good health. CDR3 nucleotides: TGTGCCTGGAGTGTACGACGGGGACACACAGATACGCAGTATTTT. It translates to CAWSVRRGHTDTQYF.